These 2 T cell receptor beta chains were sequenced from one sample in a study of blood T cells in healthy people across ages. Sample-barcoded 5' priming and a J-beta primer mix drove a second PCR of about 6 to 11 cycles. TCRdb independently ran MiXCR on the 5' RACE reads; one entry per CDR3 protein. This table holds 1.5 million to 2 million distinct CDR3 sequences, 28% found once. Source material: blood. The receptors originated from a woman under 40 in good health.

This clonotype was recorded a few times. The V gene is TRBV12-3 or TRBV12-4, the J gene TRBJ1-4; TRBD1 matches 9 bases. The CDR3 has 16 amino acids. V gave up 6 bases and J gave up 0 bases; unmatched junction bases: 5. The CDR3 bases are TGTGCCAGCAGCTACGGGACAGGGACAACTAATGAAAAACTGTTTTTT. Encoded protein: CASSYGTGTTNEKLFF.

Comment on this clonotype: At one end, the junction sequence differs from germline, possibly due to a read error. V usage is TRBV28 and J usage is TRBJ2-7; 10 bases are a match to TRBD1. Per germline, CDR1 MDHEN and CDR2 SYDVKM. CDR3 length: 15 amino acids. The CDR3 sequence is CVSSLSRDRGYEQYF. CDR3 nucleotide sequence: TGTGTCAGCAGTTTATCCCGGGACAGGGGCTACGAGCAGTACTTC.